Listed below are T cell receptor beta chains from one sample, sequenced in a study of regulatory T cells in long-lasting Graves disease. Using its own MiXCR run on the multiplex PCR reads, TCRdb lists one record per CDR3 protein. This sample has approximately 490,000 distinct CDR3 sequences; roughly 16% occur once, and the top ten carry over 9%. The same data also contributed to another study, on T cells in Graves' hyperthyroidism and ophthalmopathy.

The sequencing here drew on peripheral blood mononuclear cells (PBMCs), taken at new diagnosis, from a patient treated with antithyroid drugs. The origin of the receptors is a man in his forties with Graves disease. Each CDR3 is given with its conserved first and last residue. The D gene is left open where the match is weak. Clone size is given for some rows only: seen once, a few or many times, or a class if the clone is expanded.

D,J,V,size,DNA,CDR3
-,TRBJ2-2,TRBV12-3/TRBV12-4,many,TGTGCCAGCGAGAACAGGAGGGTCACCACCGGGGAGCTGTTTTTT,CASENRRVTTGELFF
-,TRBJ1-2,TRBV4-1,many,TGCGCCAGCAGCCAGACTTTTAATGGCTACACCTTC,CASSQTFNGYTF
TRBD2,TRBJ2-3,TRBV6-5,-,TGTGCCAGCAGTTCCGCCGGGACTAGACCAGATACGCAGTATTTT,CASSSAGTRPDTQYF
TRBD1,TRBJ1-4,TRBV10-3,many,TGTGCCATCAGGAGCGGGACAGGGGAGCATGAAAAACTGTTTTTT,CAIRSGTGEHEKLFF
-,TRBJ2-1,TRBV12-3/TRBV12-4,many,TGTGCCAGCACTTTTTCCGGCAATGAGCAGTTCTTC,CASTFSGNEQFF
-,TRBJ2-5,TRBV20-1,many,TGCAGTGCGCATTTGGGGGGGCCGGAGACCCAGTACTTC,CSAHLGGPETQYF
-,TRBJ1-3,TRBV24-1,-,TGTGCCACCAGTGATTTTGCGGGTAACACCATATATTTT,CATSDFAGNTIYF
TRBD1,TRBJ2-3,TRBV29-1,-,TGCAGCGTCGATCTCGGGACAGGGGTTAGGGATACGCAGTATTTT,CSVDLGTGVRDTQYF
TRBD1,TRBJ2-1,TRBV27,-,TGTGCCAGCAGTCACCGCATGCCCGGACAGGACGAGCAGTTCTTC,CASSHRMPGQDEQFF
-,TRBJ2-2,TRBV7-3,-,TGTGCCAGCAGCTTAGTGGCAGGAGGTTCGAACACCGGGGAGCTGTTTTTT,CASSLVAGGSNTGELFF
TRBD2,TRBJ2-3,TRBV12-3/TRBV12-4,many,TGTGCCAGCAGTTCATCTTCTAGCGGGGCTAGCACAGATACGCAGTATTTT,CASSSSSSGASTDTQYF
-,TRBJ1-2,TRBV28,few,TGTGCCAGCAGTTTCCCAATAACAGGGCGGTATGGCTACACCTTC,CASSFPITGRYGYTF
TRBD1,TRBJ1-1,TRBV3-1,many,TGTGCCAGCAGCCAAGGACTGGCGAGAACAGGGGCGGAAGCTTTCTTT,CASSQGLARTGAEAFF
TRBD2,TRBJ2-1,TRBV11-2,many,TGTGCCAGCATTAGGGGACTAGCGTCCCATGAGCAGTTCTTC,CASIRGLASHEQFF
TRBD2,TRBJ2-1,TRBV9,few,TGTGCCAGCAGCTCCCCTGGACTAGTAGGTGAGCAGTTCTTC,CASSSPGLVGEQFF
-,TRBJ2-3,TRBV11-1,-,TGTGCCAGCAAACATAGCACAGATACGCAGTATTTT,CASKHSTDTQYF
-,TRBJ2-1,TRBV20-1,many,TGCAGTGCTATCTGGGTTAGCTCCTACAATGAGCAGTTCTTC,CSAIWVSSYNEQFF
TRBD1,TRBJ2-7,TRBV6-1,many,TGTGCCAGCAGTCACTCCGGGACAGGGCCATACGAGCAGTACTTC,CASSHSGTGPYEQYF
-,TRBJ2-1,TRBV29-1,many,TGCAGCGTTGAAAGAATACTAGCAGACAATGAGCAGTTCTTC,CSVERILADNEQFF
-,TRBJ1-2,TRBV7-2,-,TGTGCCAGCAGCTTAGTTAGCAGGGCCCCTAACTATGGCTACACCTTC,CASSLVSRAPNYGYTF
-,TRBJ2-5,TRBV12-3/TRBV12-4,many,TGTGCCAGCAGTTTATACAGTCGCGAGACCCAGTACTTC,CASSLYSRETQYF
TRBD1,TRBJ2-2,TRBV7-2,-,TGTGCCAGCAGCTTCTGGACAGGGACCACCGGGGAGCTGTTTTTT,CASSFWTGTTGELFF
-,TRBJ2-7,TRBV29-1,few,TGCAGCGTCGCAGAGACGCCAGGAGGTGAGCAGTACTTC,CSVAETPGGEQYF
TRBD2,TRBJ2-3,TRBV20-1,-,TGCACAGTGATCATAGCGGGCCTACCTCGGGAGGATACGCAGTATTTT,CTVIIAGLPREDTQYF
TRBD2,TRBJ2-2,TRBV20-1,-,TGCAGTGCCACCGGGACTACTAACACCGGGGAGCTGTTTTTT,CSATGTTNTGELFF
-,TRBJ1-2,TRBV2,many,TGTGCCAGCAACAGGGATTCCTATGGCTACACCTTC,CASNRDSYGYTF
-,TRBJ1-1,TRBV13,many,TGTGCCAGCAGCGATGCAGATGAGAACACTGAAGCTTTCTTT,CASSDADENTEAFF
-,TRBJ1-1,TRBV4-1,-,TGCGCCAGCAGCCGATCCCACCGTTTTGACCTGGCTGAAGCTTTCTTT,CASSRSHRFDLAEAFF
TRBD2,TRBJ2-1,TRBV20-1,many,TGCAGTGCTAGGTCGGGACTAGCGGGAGTGGAGCAGTTCTTC,CSARSGLAGVEQFF
-,TRBJ2-1,TRBV14,once,TGTGCCAGCAGCCCCTGGACCGGTAAGCGAGAGCAGTTCTTC,CASSPWTGKREQFF
TRBD2,TRBJ2-7,TRBV20-1,many,TGCAGTGCTAGAGGGGGGGTAGCGGGAGTCCACGAGCAGTACTTC,CSARGGVAGVHEQYF
-,TRBJ2-2,TRBV10-1,many,TGCGCCAGCCCACGAATTCGGGACCCCAACACCGGGGAGCTGTTTTTT,CASPRIRDPNTGELFF
-,TRBJ2-7,TRBV2,many,TGTGCCAGCAGTGAACGCGGGTATTACTACGAGCAGTACTTC,CASSERGYYYEQYF
-,TRBJ2-5,TRBV6-5,many,TGTGCCAGCAGTTACACACAGGGCTATCGGAAGACCCAGTACTTC,CASSYTQGYRKTQYF
-,TRBJ2-1,TRBV20-1,many,TGCAGTGCTAGACACCTCCGCACCAACTACAATGAGCAGTTCTTC,CSARHLRTNYNEQFF
-,TRBJ2-7,TRBV4-1,-,TGCGCCAGCAGCCAAGATGACAGTCACTACGAGCAGTACTTC,CASSQDDSHYEQYF
-,TRBJ2-4,TRBV5-6,many,TGTGCCAGCAGCTCCCGGGCCAAAAACATTCAGTACTTC,CASSSRAKNIQYF
-,TRBJ1-1,TRBV19,-,TGTGCCAGTAGTAGAGGGCAATACAACACTGAAGCTTTCTTT,CASSRGQYNTEAFF
-,TRBJ2-7,TRBV7-8,many,TGTGCCAGCAGCTTATCGGACAACCATAACTACGAGCAGTACTTC,CASSLSDNHNYEQYF
-,TRBJ1-1,TRBV27,-,TGTGCCAGCAGTTTACAGAAAGCTTTCTTT,CASSLQKAFF
-,TRBJ2-7,TRBV3-1,many,TGTGCCAGCAGCCTCGGGGGGACATTTGTTTACGAGCAGTACTTC,CASSLGGTFVYEQYF
TRBD2,TRBJ2-1,TRBV11-3,few,TGTGCCAGCAGCTTAGATATACTCGGGAGGGATGAGCAGTTCTTC,CASSLDILGRDEQFF
-,TRBJ1-4,TRBV5-5,-,TGTGCCAGCAGCCCTTACTTTGATTGGACTAATGAAAAACTGTTTTTT,CASSPYFDWTNEKLFF